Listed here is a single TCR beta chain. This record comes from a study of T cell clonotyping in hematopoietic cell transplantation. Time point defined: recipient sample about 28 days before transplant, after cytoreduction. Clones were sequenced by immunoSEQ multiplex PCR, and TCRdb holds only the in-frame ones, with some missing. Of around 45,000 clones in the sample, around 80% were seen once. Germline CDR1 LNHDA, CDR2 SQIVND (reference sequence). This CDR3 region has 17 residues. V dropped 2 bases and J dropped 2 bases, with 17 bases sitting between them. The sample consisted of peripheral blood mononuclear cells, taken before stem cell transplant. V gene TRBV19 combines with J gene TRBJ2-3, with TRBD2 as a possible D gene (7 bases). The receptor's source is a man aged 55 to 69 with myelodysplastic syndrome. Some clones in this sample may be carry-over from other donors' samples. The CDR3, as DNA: TGTGCCAGTAGTATATATACCGGGGGGCGACACACAGATACGCAGTATTTT. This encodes CASSIYTGGRHTDTQYF.